Listed below are T cell receptor beta chains from one sample, sequenced in a study of blood T cell repertoires in COVID-19. The repertoire was sequenced with immunoSEQ multiplex PCR; TCRdb's copy has only in-frame clones and lacks some. The table includes roughly 33,000 clones, roughly 90% detected once. The sequenced material came from peripheral blood. The receptors stem from a human donor in a cohort sampled during active COVID-19. Each CDR3 is given with its conserved first and last residue. A D gene is named only where the DNA matches it firmly. Rows may omit the clone size; those that give it use once, few, many or a size class.

>TRBV4-1|few|TRBJ2-2|TRBD2
TGCGCCAGCAGCCAAGCGGGACTAGCGACGAACACCGGGGAGCTGTTTTTT
CASSQAGLATNTGELFF
>TRBV7-8|NA|TRBJ2-3|TRBD1
TGTGCCAGCAGCTTACTGCCTACAGGGGGCACAGATACGCAGTATTTT
CASSLLPTGGTDTQYF
>TRBV7-3|NA|TRBJ2-1|TRBD1
TGTGCCAGCAGCCGACAGGGGATGAATGAGCAGTTCTTC
CASSRQGMNEQFF
>TRBV29-1|NA|TRBJ2-7|TRBD1
TGCAGCGTTGTGAGCCAGGGGGTCGACGAGCAGTACTTC
CSVVSQGVDEQYF
>TRBV5-1|NA|TRBJ2-5|NA
TGCGCCAGCAGCTTGGTCGCAGGGTATCGAGAGACCCAGTACTTC
CASSLVAGYRETQYF
>TRBV10-2|NA|TRBJ2-7|TRBD1
TGCGCCAGCATGTTCCCGACAGGGACCTACGAGCAGTACTTC
CASMFPTGTYEQYF
>TRBV9|once|TRBJ2-4|NA
TGTGCCAGCAGCGTAGGGGGGGAAGCCAAAAACATTCAGTACTTC
CASSVGGEAKNIQYF
>TRBV5-1|NA|TRBJ2-5|TRBD2
TGCGCCAGCAGCTTGGGGCCTAGCGGGGAAGAGACCCAGTACTTC
CASSLGPSGEETQYF
>TRBV7-3|NA|TRBJ2-2|TRBD2
TGTGCCAGCAGCTCTAGCGGGGGAGGGACCGGGGAGCTGTTTTTT
CASSSSGGGTGELFF
>TRBV19|NA|TRBJ2-1|NA
TGTGCCAGTAGGGGCCGGCCCCCCGACAATCCGTACAATGAGCAGTTCTTC
CASRGRPPDNPYNEQFF
>TRBV19|NA|TRBJ1-1|TRBD1
TGTGCCAGTAGGACGGGACGACAGGGGGGAGAAAGAGGCGAAAAAGCTTTCTTT
CASRTGRQGGERGEKAFF
>TRBV27|NA|TRBJ2-1|TRBD2
TGTGCCAGCAGTTTATCGGGGACTAGCGGGACCTGGAACAATGAGCAGTTCTTC
CASSLSGTSGTWNNEQFF
>TRBV10-2|once|TRBJ1-3|TRBD1
TGCGCCAGCAGTTCTTCCGGGACAGGGGGCTCTGGAAACACCATATATTTT
CASSSSGTGGSGNTIYF
>TRBV28|NA|TRBJ2-7|TRBD2
TGTGCCAGCAGTTTATTCCCGATTGGGGACTATGAGTACTTC
CASSLFPIGDYEYF
>TRBV30|NA|TRBJ1-1|TRBD1
TGTGCCTGGAGGGACAGGGGGAGGTGGAGCACTGAAGCTTTCTTT
CAWRDRGRWSTEAFF
>TRBV18|NA|TRBJ2-2|TRBD1
TGTGCCAGCTCACCAGGGACAGGGGCTGTCGGGGAGCTGTTTTTT
CASSPGTGAVGELFF
>TRBV27|NA|TRBJ1-2|TRBD1
TGTGCCAGCAGTCAGGGACAGGTAGGCCGCTATGGCTACACCTTC
CASSQGQVGRYGYTF
>TRBV5-4|once|TRBJ2-3|NA
TGTGCCAGCAGCTTAAGCGCTAGCACAGATACGCAGTATTTT
CASSLSASTDTQYF
>TRBV7-8|NA|TRBJ2-3|TRBD2
TGTGCCAGCAGCTTAAGAACCCGGACTAGCGGGAGCACAGATACGCAGTATTTT
CASSLRTRTSGSTDTQYF
>TRBV5-1|NA|TRBJ1-1|NA
TGCGCCAGCAGCCCCGAAGGGAGGACTGAAGCTTTCTTT
CASSPEGRTEAFF
>TRBV19|NA|TRBJ1-3|NA
TGTGCCAGTAGTATCTCTGTAGGGGGCTCTGGAAACACCATATATTTT
CASSISVGGSGNTIYF
>TRBV28|NA|TRBJ1-5|NA
TGTGCCAGCAGATGGACAGATAATCAGCCCCAGCATTTT
CASRWTDNQPQHF
>TRBV28|NA|TRBJ2-2|NA
TGTGCCAGCAGTTTCACCAGGGTAGTAACCGGGGAGCTGTTTTTT
CASSFTRVVTGELFF
>TRBV21-1|NA|TRBJ2-1|NA
TGTGCCAGCAGCAAAGTGAGGCTAGCGGGAGAATACAATGAGCAGTTCTTC
CASSKVRLAGEYNEQFF
>TRBV3-1/TRBV3-2|NA|TRBJ2-7|TRBD2
TGTGCCAGCAGCCTCTGGACTAGCGGGAGTGTCGAGCAGTACTTC
CASSLWTSGSVEQYF
>TRBV18|NA|TRBJ2-5|NA
TGTGCCAGCTCACCTGGACTGGATTCGGAGACCCAGTACTTC
CASSPGLDSETQYF
>TRBV9|NA|TRBJ1-3|NA
TGTGCCAGCAGCGTAGCGGCAGGGGCTGGAAACACCATATATTTT
CASSVAAGAGNTIYF
>TRBV7-6|NA|TRBJ2-5|TRBD2
TGTGCCAGCAGCGGCAGACTAGCTCCCCAGGAGACCCAGTACTTC
CASSGRLAPQETQYF
>TRBV27|NA|TRBJ2-3|NA
TGTGCCAGCAGTTTGTTCCGGGAGACGGATACGCAGTATTTT
CASSLFRETDTQYF
>TRBV2|NA|TRBJ2-1|NA
TGTGCCAGCAGTGAACGCGCCCTGGATGAGCAGTTCTTC
CASSERALDEQFF
>TRBV5-4|NA|TRBJ2-1|TRBD1
TGTGCCAGCACCAAAGGACAGGGAATCAATGAGCAGTTCTTC
CASTKGQGINEQFF
>TRBV7-9|NA|TRBJ2-7|TRBD1
TGTGCCAGCAGCCACACAGGGACAGGCTACGAGCAGTACTTC
CASSHTGTGYEQYF
>TRBV10-2|NA|TRBJ2-3|TRBD2
TGCGCCAGCAGTCAGGGACTAGCGGGGGTTTCAAGTGCGCAGTATTTT
CASSQGLAGVSSAQYF
>TRBV6-4|NA|TRBJ2-1|TRBD2
TGTGCCAGCAGTGCGAATAGCGGGGAGTACAATGAGCAGTTCTTC
CASSANSGEYNEQFF
>TRBV7-8|NA|TRBJ2-3|NA
TGTGCCAGCAGCCCCCTGGATACGCAGTATTTT
CASSPLDTQYF
>TRBV5-1|NA|TRBJ2-1|TRBD2
TGCGCCAGCAGCTTGGGGGGACTAGCGGGAGTAGAGGAGCAGTTCTTC
CASSLGGLAGVEEQFF
>TRBV9|NA|TRBJ1-4|NA
TGTGCCAGCAGTACGGGGGATGGATACGATGAAAAACTGTTTTTT
CASSTGDGYDEKLFF
>TRBV5-6|NA|TRBJ1-3|NA
TGTGCCAGCAGCCACCGAAACAGGGCAGGATCTGGAAACACCATATATTTT
CASSHRNRAGSGNTIYF
>TRBV5-6|NA|TRBJ2-7|NA
TGTGCCAGCAGCTTGGGAGGGACCTACGAGCAGTACTTC
CASSLGGTYEQYF
>TRBV3-1/TRBV3-2|NA|TRBJ1-4|TRBD1
TGTGCCAGCAGCCAACTTGGGACAGGGGTTAATGAAAAACTGTTTTTT
CASSQLGTGVNEKLFF